One sample yielded the 21 T cell receptor beta chains listed below, sequenced in a study of Graves' ophthalmopathy and Graves' hyperthyroidism listed by TCRdb under 2018. Sequencing was performed on an Illumina HiSeq 2000. For repertoire sequencing, TCR beta CDR3 regions were amplified from RNA transcripts. The first round of RT-PCR was done with HTBI primers and the Qiagen OneStep RT-PCR kit, and was followed by a second round of multiplex PCR, then size selection and purification. TCRdb applied fastp at Q25 and MiXCR to the public reads, then kept only in-frame beta chains. Entries are consolidated by CDR3 protein sequence, retaining the most common genes and DNA. This sample holds around 670,000 distinct CDR3 sequences; around 40% were observed only once. The ten most abundant clones make up less than 55% of the sample. The material sequenced was peripheral blood. These receptors came from an adult man with Graves' ophthalmopathy.

This chain joins TRBV10-3 and TRBJ1-4; D is possibly TRBD1 (6 bases). Trimming stripped 11 bases from V and 7 bases from J, with 17 bases between. The CDR3 extends over 13 amino acids. Germline values: CDR1 ENHRY, CDR2 SYGVKD. The CDR3 protein is CASKGGGTEKLFF. The CDR3 DNA follows: TGTGCCTCGAAGGGGGGAGGAACTGAAAAACTGTTTTTT.

The genes are TRBV7-9 and TRBJ2-5; 11 positions agree with TRBD2. Germline V gene sequence: CDR1 SEHNR, CDR2 FQNEAQ (reference sequence). The V gene end was trimmed by 6 bases and the J gene end by 0 bases; junction bases not matched to a gene: 6. The CDR3 runs to 16 residues. For the CDR3, the DNA is TGTGCCAGCAGTCCGTCTAGCGGGGGGTACCAAGAGACCCAGTACTTC. Amino acid sequence: CASSPSSGGYQETQYF.

J is TRBJ1-5 and V is TRBV24-1; 9 positions match TRBD1. The CDR3 loop spans 15 amino acids. The V gene's germline CDR1 is KGHDR and CDR2 SFDVKD. After removal of 7 bases from V and 8 bases from J, the junction contained 11 bases not matched to a gene. CDR3 sequence: CATSSQDRGLEPQHF. Here the CDR3 DNA reads TGTGCCACCAGCAGCCAAGACAGGGGGTTAGAGCCCCAGCATTTT.

The V call is TRBV5-5, the J call TRBJ1-1; the D is unclear. The germline V gene has CDR1 SGHKS and CDR2 YYEKEE (reference sequence). The CDR3 length is 11 residues. Trimming removed 5 bases from V and 11 bases from J, with 13 bases in between. CDR3 sequence (DNA): TGTGCCAGCAGTCATGGGTCGTTGGCTTTCTTT. Protein product: CASSHGSLAFF. The full variable domain, in which reference TRBV5-5 and TRBJ1-1 provide the parts outside the CDR3, is DAGVTQSPTHLIKTRGQQVTLRCSPISGHKSVSWYQQVLGQGPQFIFQYYEKEERGRGNFPDRFSARQFPNYSSELNVNALLLGDSALYLCASSHGSLAFFGQGTRLTVV.

The chain employs TRBV12-3 or TRBV12-4 and TRBJ1-4; no clear D. The V end was cut by 6 bases, the J end by 7 bases, with 9 bases between. This CDR3 is built from 12 residues. The CDR3 DNA sequence: TGTGCCAGCAGGTGGATGGGTGAAAAACTGTTTTTT. As protein: CASRWMGEKLFF.

V is TRBV5-6 and J is TRBJ1-1; 8 bases align to TRBD1. CDR1 and CDR2 from the germline V gene are SGHDT and YYEEEE. CDR3 length: 15 residues. Trimming removed 4 bases from V and 4 bases from J; junction bases left unmatched: 9. CDR3 bases: TGTGCCAGCAGCCGACCGGACAGGGTCGGCACTGAAGCTTTCTTT. It encodes CASSRPDRVGTEAFF. The entire variable domain, with the rest obtained from reference TRBV5-6 and TRBJ1-1, is as follows: DAGVTQSPTHLIKTRGQQVTLRCSPKSGHDTVSWYQQALGQGPQFIFQYYEEEERQRGNFPDRFSGHQFPNYSSELNVNALLLGDSALYLCASSRPDRVGTEAFFGQGTRLTVV.

The rearrangement joins TRBV11-2 to TRBJ1-5; D may be TRBD1 (5 bases). V lost 5 bases, J lost 3 bases, and 14 bases lay in between. Per germline, CDR1 SGHAT and CDR2 FQNNGV. This CDR3 has 15 amino acids. The CDR3 here is CASSQRVGTNQPQHF. DNA of the CDR3: TGTGCCAGCAGCCAGAGGGTCGGGACCAATCAGCCCCAGCATTTT.

This clonotype was counted between two and nine times. The CDR3 spells CASSEPSNSGSSYEQYF. For the CDR3, the DNA is TGTGCCAGCAGTGAACCGTCAAATAGCGGAAGCTCCTACGAGCAGTACTTC. The chain links TRBV2 to TRBJ2-7; D might be TRBD2 (6 bases). Trimming stripped 2 bases from V and 0 bases from J, with 17 bases between. The CDR3 length is 17 residues. The germline CDR1 and CDR2 sequences are SNHLY and FYNNEI.

The chain combines TRBV6-5 with TRBJ1-1; D unresolved. Trimming took off 7 bases at V and 6 bases at J, with 15 bases between the two ends. This CDR3 contains 13 residues. Germline values: CDR1 MNHEY, CDR2 SVGAGI. The CDR3 DNA reads as TGTGCCAGCATTAGGGATTGGGGATCTGAAGCTTTCTTT. It codes for CASIRDWGSEAFF.

Many counts were recorded for this clonotype. The chain joins TRBV29-1 to TRBJ2-5; TRBD2 agrees at 16 bases. V shed 6 bases and J 6 bases; nucleotides not matched to a gene: 16. CDR1 is SQVTM, CDR2 ANQGSEA, per germline. The CDR3 spans 18 residues. For the CDR3, the DNA is TGCAGCGTCCTCCCCGGGGGACTAGCGGGAGGGGTTTCACAGACCCAGTACTTC. Protein product: CSVLPGGLAGGVSQTQYF. The full variable domain, with the rest looked up from reference TRBV29-1 and TRBJ2-5, is SAVISQKPSRDICQRGTSLTIQCQVDSQVTMMFWYRQQPGQSLTLIATANQGSEATYESGFVIDKFPISRPNLTFSTLTVSNMSPEDSSIYLCSVLPGGLAGGVSQTQYFGPGTRLLVL.

Comment on this clonotype: A read error may account for a junction end that differs from germline. V gene TRBV2 combines with J gene TRBJ1-3; no firm D call. This CDR3 has 15 residues. Germline CDR1 and CDR2: SNHLY and FYNNEI. Written as DNA, the CDR3 is TGCGCCAGCAGCTTCGGAGGGATGTACGGAAACACCATATATTTT. It specifies CASSFGGMYGNTIYF.

Remarks on this clonotype: Here the CDR3 omits its conserved ending phenylalanine or tryptophan, so a read error is the likely source. The chain joins TRBV6-5 to TRBJ2-7; D is undetermined. CDR3 length equals 13 residues. Trimming cost V 4 bases and J 2 bases, with 9 bases left between them. Germline V CDR1 and CDR2: MNHEY, SVGAGI. The CDR3: CASSFHSTYEQYS. The CDR3 DNA is TGTGCCAGCAGTTTCCACAGTACCTACGAGCAGTACTCC.

This clonotype was seen many times. The CDR3 loop reads CASSPATGNTIYF. CDR3 nucleotide sequence: TGTGCCAGCAGCCCGGCTACTGGAAACACCATATATTTT. The chain has TRBV7-9 and TRBJ1-3, with D hard to call. The CDR3 spans 13 residues. The V and J ends lost 5 bases and 2 bases respectively, with 7 bases between them. Germline lookup yields CDR1 SEHNR and CDR2 FQNEAQ (reference sequence).

V usage is TRBV6-5 and J usage is TRBJ1-1; D gene uncertain. The germline V gene has CDR1 MNHEY and CDR2 SVGAGI. Trimming removed 0 bases at V and 1 base at J, with 9 bases between. This CDR3 has 15 residues. CDR3 amino acids: CASSYSRGWNTEAFF. CDR3 DNA: TGTGCCAGCAGTTACTCGCGGGGTTGGAACACTGAAGCTTTCTTT.

The table lists this clonotype with many counts. The CDR3 sequence: CASSRRTGTHEQYF. CDR3 DNA: TGTGCCAGCAGCCGACGGACAGGTACCCACGAGCAGTACTTC. The chain is built from TRBV7-8 and TRBJ2-7; 7 nucleotides match TRBD1. CDR1 is SGHVS, CDR2 FQNEAQ, per germline. This CDR3 region has 14 residues. The V segment lost 5 bases and the J segment 5 bases; nucleotides outside the gene matches: 9.

The chain has TRBV2 and TRBJ2-3, with D possibly being TRBD1 (6 bases). V lost 6 bases and J lost 10, with 23 bases in between. Per the germline V gene, CDR1 is SNHLY and CDR2 is FYNNEI. The CDR3 sequence is 15 residues long. CDR3 in amino acids: CASRPPGQGHLAQYF. DNA for the CDR3: TGTGCCAGCAGGCCCCCAGGGCAGGGACACCTCGCGCAGTATTTT.

V usage is TRBV2 and J usage is TRBJ1-2; no definite D call. The CDR3 runs 13 residues. Germline CDR1 SNHLY, CDR2 FYNNEI. Trimming left V 0 bases short and J 8 bases short, with 10 bases between. The CDR3 loop is CASSEALVRGYTF. The DNA for the CDR3 is TGTGCCAGCAGTGAAGCGCTGGTTCGGGGCTACACCTTC.

The V call is TRBV7-9, the J call TRBJ2-2; D remains unclear. V shed 11 bases and J shed 2 bases, with 12 bases lying between them. The length of the CDR3 is 13 residues. Germline V lookup: CDR1 SEHNR, CDR2 FQNEAQ (reference sequence). The CDR3 DNA is TGTGCCTGCCAACCGGAAAACACCGGGGAGCTGTTTTTT. Translating gives CACQPENTGELFF.

This clonotype has at least ten counts. This chain joins TRBV5-1 and TRBJ1-6; no reliable D call. This CDR3 has 16 amino acids. V shed 0 bases and J shed 6 bases, with 13 bases lying between them. CDR1 SGHRS and CDR2 YFSETQ come from the germline V gene. The DNA of the CDR3 is TGCGCCAGCAGCTTGGATTCAGATGCGGGTAATTCACCCCTCCACTTT. Translated, it gives CASSLDSDAGNSPLHF.

The chain uses TRBV9 and TRBJ2-7; the D gene could be TRBD1 or TRBD2 (5 bases each). This CDR3 is 15 amino acids long. CDR1 is SGDLS, CDR2 YYNGEE, per germline. V shed 3 bases and J shed 0 bases, with 13 bases lying between them. The CDR3 here is CASSAGTSSSYEQYF. As DNA, the CDR3 is TGTGCCAGCAGCGCCGGGACCTCGAGCTCCTACGAGCAGTACTTC.

There are many counts of this clonotype. The rearrangement uses TRBV5-1 and TRBJ2-7; D gene uncertain. The CDR3 has 13 residues. Trimming stripped 4 bases from V and 0 bases from J, with 8 bases between. Germline V CDR1 and CDR2: SGHRS, YFSETQ. CDR3 nucleotide sequence: TGCGCCAGCAGCCAGGTGAGCTCCTACGAGCAGTACTTC. This codes for CASSQVSSYEQYF.